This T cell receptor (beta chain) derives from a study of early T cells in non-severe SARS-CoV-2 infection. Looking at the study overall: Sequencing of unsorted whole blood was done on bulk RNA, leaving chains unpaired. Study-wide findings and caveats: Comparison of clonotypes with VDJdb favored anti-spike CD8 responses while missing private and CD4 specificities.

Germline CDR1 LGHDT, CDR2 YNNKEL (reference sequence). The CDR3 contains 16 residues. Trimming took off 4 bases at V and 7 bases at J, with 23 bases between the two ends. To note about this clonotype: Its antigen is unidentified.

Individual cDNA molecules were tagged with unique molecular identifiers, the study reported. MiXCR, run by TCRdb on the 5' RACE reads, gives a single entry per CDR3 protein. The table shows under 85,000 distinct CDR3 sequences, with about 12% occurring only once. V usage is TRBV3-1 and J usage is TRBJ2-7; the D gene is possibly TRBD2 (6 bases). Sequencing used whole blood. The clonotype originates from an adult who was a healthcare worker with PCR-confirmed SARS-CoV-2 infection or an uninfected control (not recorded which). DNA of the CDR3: TGTGCCAGCAGCCCAGGCACCCCCGGGGGAGCCGCGGAGCAGTACTTC. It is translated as CASSPGTPGGAAEQYF.